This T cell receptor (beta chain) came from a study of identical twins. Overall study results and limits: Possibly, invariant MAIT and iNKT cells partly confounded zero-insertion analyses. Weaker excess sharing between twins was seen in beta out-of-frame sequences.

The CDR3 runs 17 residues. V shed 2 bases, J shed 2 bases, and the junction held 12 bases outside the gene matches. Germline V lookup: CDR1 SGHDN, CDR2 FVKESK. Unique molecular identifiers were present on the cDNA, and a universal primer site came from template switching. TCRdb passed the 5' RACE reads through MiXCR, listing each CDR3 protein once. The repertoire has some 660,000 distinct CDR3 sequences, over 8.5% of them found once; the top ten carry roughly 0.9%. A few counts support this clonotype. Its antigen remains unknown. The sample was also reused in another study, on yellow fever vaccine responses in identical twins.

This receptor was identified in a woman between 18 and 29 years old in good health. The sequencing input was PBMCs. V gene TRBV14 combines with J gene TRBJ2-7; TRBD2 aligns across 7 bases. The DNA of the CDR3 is TGTGCCAGCAGCCAATGGGAGGGCGGCCAGGTACCCTACGAGCAGTACTTC. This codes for CASSQWEGGQVPYEQYF.